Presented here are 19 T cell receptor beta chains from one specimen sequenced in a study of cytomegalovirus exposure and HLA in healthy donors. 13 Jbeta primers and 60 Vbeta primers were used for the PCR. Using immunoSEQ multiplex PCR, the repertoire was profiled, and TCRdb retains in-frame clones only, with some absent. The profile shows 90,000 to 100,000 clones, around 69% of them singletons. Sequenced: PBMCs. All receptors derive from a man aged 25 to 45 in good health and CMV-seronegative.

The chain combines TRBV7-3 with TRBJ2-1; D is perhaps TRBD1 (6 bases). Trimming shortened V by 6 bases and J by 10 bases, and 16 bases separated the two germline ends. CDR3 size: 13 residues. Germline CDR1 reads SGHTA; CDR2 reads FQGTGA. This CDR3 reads CASSREQGIEQFF. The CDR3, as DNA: TGTGCCAGCAGTCGAGAGCAGGGGATCGAGCAGTTCTTC.

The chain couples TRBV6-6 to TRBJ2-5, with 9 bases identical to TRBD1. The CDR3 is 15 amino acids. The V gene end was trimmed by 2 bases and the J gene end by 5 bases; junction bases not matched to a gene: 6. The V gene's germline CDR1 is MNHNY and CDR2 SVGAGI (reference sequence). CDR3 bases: TGTGCCAGCAGTTACCCCTGGGACAGGGCCGAGACCCAGTACTTC. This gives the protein CASSYPWDRAETQYF.

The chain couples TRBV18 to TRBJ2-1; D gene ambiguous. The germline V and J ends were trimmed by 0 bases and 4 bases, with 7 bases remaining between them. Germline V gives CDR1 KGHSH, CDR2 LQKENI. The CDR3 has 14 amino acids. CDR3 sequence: CASSPPERYNEQFF. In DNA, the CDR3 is TGTGCCAGCTCACCACCTGAGAGATACAATGAGCAGTTCTTC.

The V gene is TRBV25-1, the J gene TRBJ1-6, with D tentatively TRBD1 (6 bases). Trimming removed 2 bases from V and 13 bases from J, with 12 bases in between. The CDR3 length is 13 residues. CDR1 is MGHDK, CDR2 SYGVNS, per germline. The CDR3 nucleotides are TGTGCCAGCAGTGAAAGGGGGACCGGGCCCCTCCACTTT. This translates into CASSERGTGPLHF. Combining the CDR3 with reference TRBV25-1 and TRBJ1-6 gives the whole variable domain EADIYQTPRYLVIGTGKKITLECSQTMGHDKMYWYQQDPGMELHLIHYSYGVNSTEKGDLSSESTVSRIRTEHFPLTLESARPSHTSQYLCASSERGTGPLHFGNGTRLTVT.

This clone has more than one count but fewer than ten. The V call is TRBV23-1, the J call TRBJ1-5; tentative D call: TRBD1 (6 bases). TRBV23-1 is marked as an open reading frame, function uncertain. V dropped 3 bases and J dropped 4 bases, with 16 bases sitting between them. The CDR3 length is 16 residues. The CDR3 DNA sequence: TGCGCCAGCAGTCACCTGAGGGGGGGAGAGAATCAGCCCCAGCATTTT. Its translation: CASSHLRGGENQPQHF.

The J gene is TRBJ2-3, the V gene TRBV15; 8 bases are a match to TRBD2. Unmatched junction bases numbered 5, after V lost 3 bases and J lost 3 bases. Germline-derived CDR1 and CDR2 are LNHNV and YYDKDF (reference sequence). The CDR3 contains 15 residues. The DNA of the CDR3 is TGTGCCACCAGCAGGTCCCGGGGGGGGACAGATACGCAGTATTTT. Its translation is CATSRSRGGTDTQYF.

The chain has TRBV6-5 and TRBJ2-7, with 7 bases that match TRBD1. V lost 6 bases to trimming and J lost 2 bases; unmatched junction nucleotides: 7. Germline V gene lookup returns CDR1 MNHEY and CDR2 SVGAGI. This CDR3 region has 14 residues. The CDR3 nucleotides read TGTGCCAGCAGGGCTACCGGGACAGCCTACGAGCAGTACTTC. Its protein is CASRATGTAYEQYF.

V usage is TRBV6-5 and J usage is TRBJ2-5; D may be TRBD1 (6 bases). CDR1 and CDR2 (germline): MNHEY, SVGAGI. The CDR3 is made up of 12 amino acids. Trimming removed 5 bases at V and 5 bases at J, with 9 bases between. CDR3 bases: TGTGCCAGCAGTCCTCAGGGGGAGACCCAGTACTTC. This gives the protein CASSPQGETQYF.

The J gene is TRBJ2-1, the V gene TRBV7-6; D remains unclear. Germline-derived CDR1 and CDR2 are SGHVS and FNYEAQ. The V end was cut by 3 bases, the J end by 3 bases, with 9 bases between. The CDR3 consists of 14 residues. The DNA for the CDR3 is TGTGCCAGCAGCTTTAATCCTAGCTACAATGAGCAGTTCTTC. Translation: CASSFNPSYNEQFF.

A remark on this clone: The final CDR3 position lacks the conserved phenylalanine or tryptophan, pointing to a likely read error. DNA of the CDR3: TGTGCCAGCAGCTCGGTGGGGGGGGCGAGTGGCTACACCCTC. This gives the protein CASSSVGGASGYTL. The chain couples TRBV7-2 to TRBJ1-2; D possibly corresponds to TRBD1 (6 bases). CDR1 is SGHTA and CDR2 is FQGNSA in the germline V gene. The CDR3 is 14 amino acids. The germline V and J ends were trimmed by 4 bases and 7 bases, with 16 bases remaining between them.

The CDR3 bases are TGCGCCAGCAGCCAAGGGGGGGGACAGGTCTCATATACGCAGTATTTT. Translation: CASSQGGGQVSYTQYF. The chain combines TRBV4-1 with TRBJ2-3; D perhaps matches TRBD1 (8 bases). Germline V CDR1 and CDR2: MGHRA, YSYEKL. The CDR3 length is 16 residues. Trimming took 1 base from V and 7 from J, leaving 18 bases between them.

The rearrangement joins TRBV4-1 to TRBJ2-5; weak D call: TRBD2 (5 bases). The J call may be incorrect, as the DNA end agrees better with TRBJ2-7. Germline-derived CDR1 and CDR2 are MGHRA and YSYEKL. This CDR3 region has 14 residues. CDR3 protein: CASSQPGLSREQYF. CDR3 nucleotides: TGCGCCAGCAGCCAACCCGGACTCTCTCGCGAGCAGTACTTC.

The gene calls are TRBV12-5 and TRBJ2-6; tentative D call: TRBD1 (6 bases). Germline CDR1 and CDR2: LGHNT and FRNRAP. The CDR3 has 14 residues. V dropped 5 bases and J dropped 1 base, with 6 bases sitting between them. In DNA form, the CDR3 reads TGTGCTAGTGGTACAGGGTCTGGGGCCAACGTCCTGACTTTC. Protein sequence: CASGTGSGANVLTF.

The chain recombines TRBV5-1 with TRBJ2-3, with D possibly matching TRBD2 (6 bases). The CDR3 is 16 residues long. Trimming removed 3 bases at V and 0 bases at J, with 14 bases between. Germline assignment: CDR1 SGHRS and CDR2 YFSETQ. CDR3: CASSSFGRGSTDTQYF. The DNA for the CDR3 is TGCGCCAGCAGCTCCTTCGGACGGGGGAGCACAGATACGCAGTATTTT.

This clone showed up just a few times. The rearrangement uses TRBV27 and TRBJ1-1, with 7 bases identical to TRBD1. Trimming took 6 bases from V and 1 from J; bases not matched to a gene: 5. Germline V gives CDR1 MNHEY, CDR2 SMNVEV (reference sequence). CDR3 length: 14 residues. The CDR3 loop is CASRPGQQNTEAFF. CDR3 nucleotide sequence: TGTGCCAGCAGGCCGGGACAGCAGAACACTGAAGCTTTCTTT.

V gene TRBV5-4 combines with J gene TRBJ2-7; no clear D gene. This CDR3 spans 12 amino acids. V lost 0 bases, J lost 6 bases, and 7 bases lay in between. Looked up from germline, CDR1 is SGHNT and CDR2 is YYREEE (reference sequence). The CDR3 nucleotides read TGTGCCAGCAGCTTGGATAGAGCCGAGCAGTACTTC. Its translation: CASSLDRAEQYF.

CDR3 DNA sequence: TGCGCCAGCAGCTTGGCCGACGGGAGCTCCTACAATGAGCAGTTCTTC. This sequence encodes CASSLADGSSYNEQFF. The chain uses TRBV5-1 and TRBJ2-1, with D maybe TRBD2 (6 bases). The V end lost 0 bases, the J end lost 0 bases, and 10 bases lay between the germline ends. The CDR3 is 16 amino acids. Per the germline V gene, CDR1 is SGHRS and CDR2 is YFSETQ.

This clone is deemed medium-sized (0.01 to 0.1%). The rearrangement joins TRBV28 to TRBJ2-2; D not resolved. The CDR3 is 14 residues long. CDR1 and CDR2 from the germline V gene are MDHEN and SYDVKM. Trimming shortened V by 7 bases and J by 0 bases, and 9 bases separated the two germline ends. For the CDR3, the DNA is TGTGCCAGCAAAGACGGAGCGAACACCGGGGAGCTGTTTTTT. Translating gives CASKDGANTGELFF. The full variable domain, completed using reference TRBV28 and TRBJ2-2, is DVKVTQSSRYLVKRTGEKVFLECVQDMDHENMFWYRQDPGLGLRLIYFSYDVKMKEKGDIPEGYSVSREKKERFSLILESASTNQTSMYLCASKDGANTGELFFGEGSRLTVL.

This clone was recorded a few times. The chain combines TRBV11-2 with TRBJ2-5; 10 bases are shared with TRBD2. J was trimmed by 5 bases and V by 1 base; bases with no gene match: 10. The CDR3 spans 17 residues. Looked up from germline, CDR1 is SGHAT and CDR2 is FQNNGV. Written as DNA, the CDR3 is TGTGCCAGCAGCTTAGGTGTTGGGCTAGCGGGAGTGGAGACCCAGTACTTC. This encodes CASSLGVGLAGVETQYF.